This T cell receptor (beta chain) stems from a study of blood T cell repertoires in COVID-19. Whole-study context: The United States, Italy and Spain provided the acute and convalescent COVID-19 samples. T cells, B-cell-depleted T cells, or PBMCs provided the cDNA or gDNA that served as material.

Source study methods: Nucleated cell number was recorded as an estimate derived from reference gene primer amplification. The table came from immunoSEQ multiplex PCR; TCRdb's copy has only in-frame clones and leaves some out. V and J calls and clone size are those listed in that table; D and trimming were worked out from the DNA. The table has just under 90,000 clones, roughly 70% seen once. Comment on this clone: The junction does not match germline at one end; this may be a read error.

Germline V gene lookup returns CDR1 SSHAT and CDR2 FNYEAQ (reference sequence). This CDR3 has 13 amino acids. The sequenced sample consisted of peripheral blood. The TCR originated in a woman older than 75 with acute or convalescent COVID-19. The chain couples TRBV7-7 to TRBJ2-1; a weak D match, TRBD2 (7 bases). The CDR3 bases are TGTGCTAGCAGCTATGAGGGGGGGAATGAGCAGTTCTTC. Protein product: CASSYEGGNEQFF.